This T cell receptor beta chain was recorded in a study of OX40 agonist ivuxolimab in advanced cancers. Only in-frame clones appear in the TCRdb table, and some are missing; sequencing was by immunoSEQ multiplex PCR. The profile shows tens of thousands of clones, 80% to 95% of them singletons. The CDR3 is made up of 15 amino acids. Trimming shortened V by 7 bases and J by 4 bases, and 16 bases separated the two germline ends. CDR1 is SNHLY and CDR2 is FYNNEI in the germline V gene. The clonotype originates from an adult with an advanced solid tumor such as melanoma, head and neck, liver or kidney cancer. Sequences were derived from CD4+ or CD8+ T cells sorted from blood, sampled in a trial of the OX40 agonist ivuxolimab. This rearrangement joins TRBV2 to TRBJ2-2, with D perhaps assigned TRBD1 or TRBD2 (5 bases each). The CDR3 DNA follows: TGTGCCAGCAACCCCGGGACGCTTGTCACCGGGGAGCTGTTTTTT. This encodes CASNPGTLVTGELFF. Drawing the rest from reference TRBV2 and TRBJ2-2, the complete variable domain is EPEVTQTPSHQVTQMGQEVILRCVPISNHLYFYWYRQILGQKVEFLVSFYNNEISEKSEIFDDQFSVERPDGSNFTLKIRSTKLEDSAMYFCASNPGTLVTGELFFGEGSRLTVL.